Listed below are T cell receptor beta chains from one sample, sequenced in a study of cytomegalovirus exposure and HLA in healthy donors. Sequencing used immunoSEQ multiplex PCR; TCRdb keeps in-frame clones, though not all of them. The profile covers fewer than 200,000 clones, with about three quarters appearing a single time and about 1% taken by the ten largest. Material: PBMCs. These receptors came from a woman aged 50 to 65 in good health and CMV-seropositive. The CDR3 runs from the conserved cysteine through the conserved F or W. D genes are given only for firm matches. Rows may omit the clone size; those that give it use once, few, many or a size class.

CASSPIGQGYSPLHF	TGTGCCAGCAGCCCAATTGGACAGGGTTATTCACCCCTCCACTTT	.	15	TRBJ1-6	TRBV7-2	TRBD1
CASSEALTGPYGYTF	TGTGCCAGCAGTGAAGCGCTGACAGGGCCCTATGGCTACACCTTC	.	15	TRBJ1-2	TRBV6-1	TRBD1
CASCTWGSYSPLHF	TGTGCCAGCTGCACCTGGGGCAGCTATTCACCCCTCCACTTT	.	14	TRBJ1-6	TRBV27	.
CASSVSATGVNEQFF	TGTGCCAGCAGCGTATCAGCTACAGGGGTCAATGAGCAGTTCTTC	.	15	TRBJ2-1	TRBV9	TRBD1
CASTSSGRTDYAYTF	TGTGCCAGCACCTCCTCGGGGCGGACGGACTATGCCTACACCTTC	.	15	TRBJ1-2	TRBV6-1	.
CASSQDSGGGFYGYTF	TGCGCCAGCAGCCAAGATTCGGGCGGAGGTTTCTATGGCTACACCTTC	.	16	TRBJ1-2	TRBV4-3	.
CASSQDRNYGYTF	TGTGCCAGCAGCCAGGACAGGAACTATGGCTACACCTTC	.	13	TRBJ1-2	TRBV5-4	TRBD1
CASSQGTGGITGELFF	TGCGCCAGCAGCCAAGGGACAGGGGGCATTACCGGGGAGCTGTTTTTT	.	16	TRBJ2-2	TRBV4-3	TRBD1
CASRRTGNTEAFF	TGCGCCAGCCGCAGGACAGGGAACACTGAAGCTTTCTTT	.	13	TRBJ1-1	TRBV10-2	TRBD1
CASSRKSRQGNSPLHF	TGTGCCAGCAGCCGTAAATCCAGACAGGGTAATTCACCCCTCCACTTT	.	16	TRBJ1-6	TRBV27	TRBD1
CASSASGYMNTEAFF	TGTGCCAGTAGTGCTTCAGGGTACATGAACACTGAAGCTTTCTTT	.	15	TRBJ1-1	TRBV19	.
CASSEPGQGVSNVKYEQYF	TGTGCCAGCAGTGAGCCGGGACAGGGAGTCTCGAACGTGAAGTACGAGCAGTACTTC	.	19	TRBJ2-7	TRBV2	TRBD1
CASSSSGQGTTEAFF	TGTGCCAGCAGCTCGTCAGGACAGGGGACGACTGAAGCTTTCTTT	.	15	TRBJ1-1	TRBV11-3	TRBD1
CASSPGSGALNTEAFF	TGTGCCAGCAGCCCAGGGTCAGGGGCCCTGAACACTGAAGCTTTCTTT	.	16	TRBJ1-1	TRBV5-4	.
CASSPRYRGRSGELFF	TGTGCCAGCAGCCCAAGATACAGGGGGCGCTCCGGGGAGCTGTTTTTT	.	16	TRBJ2-2	TRBV7-2	TRBD1
CASSPQGALTGELFF	TGTGCCAGCAGCCCTCAGGGGGCGCTCACCGGGGAGCTGTTTTTT	.	15	TRBJ2-2	TRBV7-3	TRBD1
CASSLTTLQPQHF	TGTGCCAGCAGCTTAACCACTTTACAGCCCCAGCATTTT	.	13	TRBJ1-5	TRBV7-2	.
CSVGPRGTYEQYF	TGCAGCGTTGGTCCCAGAGGGACCTACGAGCAGTACTTC	.	13	TRBJ2-7	TRBV29-1	.
CASGLGQGSTDTQYF	TGTGCTAGTGGTCTGGGACAGGGAAGCACAGATACGCAGTATTTT	.	15	TRBJ2-3	TRBV12-5	TRBD1
CASSTSGGRDREQYF	TGTGCCAGCAGTACTAGCGGGGGCCGGGATCGGGAGCAGTACTTC	.	15	TRBJ2-7	TRBV6-6	TRBD2
CSVGSRLNTGELFF	TGCAGCGTCGGGTCAAGGTTGAACACCGGGGAGCTGTTTTTT	few	14	TRBJ2-2	TRBV29-1	.
CASSFTRDRVNTEAFF	TGTGCCAGCAGTTTTACACGGGACAGGGTAAACACTGAAGCTTTCTTT	.	16	TRBJ1-1	TRBV28	TRBD1
CASSENAGLTPPYYEQYF	TGTGCCAGCAGTGAAAATGCAGGGTTGACCCCCCCCTACTACGAGCAGTACTTC	.	18	TRBJ2-7	TRBV2	.
CASSLLGGEKLFF	TGTGCCAGCAGTTTATTGGGGGGTGAAAAACTGTTTTTT	.	13	TRBJ1-4	TRBV28	.
CASRRGLAGGGDTQYF	TGCGCCAGCAGGCGTGGACTAGCGGGGGGAGGAGATACGCAGTATTTT	.	16	TRBJ2-3	TRBV5-1	TRBD2
CASSLLGGAGYNEQFF	TGTGCCAGCAGCTTGCTCGGGGGGGCGGGTTACAATGAGCAGTTCTTC	.	16	TRBJ2-1	TRBV7-2	TRBD2
CASSQRDRGISNEQFF	TGCGCCAGCAGCCAACGGGACAGGGGAATTAGCAATGAGCAGTTCTTC	.	16	TRBJ2-1	TRBV4-3	TRBD1
CASSQGRGGDEQFF	TGCGCCAGCAGCCAGGGCCGAGGGGGCGATGAGCAGTTCTTC	.	14	TRBJ2-1	TRBV4-3	TRBD1
CASTLDRGSTEASF	TGTGCCAGCACCCTCGACCGGGGGAGCACTGAAGCTTCCTTT	.	14	TRBJ1-1	TRBV27	.
CASRETTNEKLFF	TGTGCCAGCCGGGAGACAACTAATGAAAAACTGTTTTTT	.	13	TRBJ1-4	TRBV6-5	.
CASSYSNRAGADTQYF	TGTGCCAGCAGTTACTCAAACAGGGCTGGGGCAGATACGCAGTATTTT	.	16	TRBJ2-3	TRBV6-5	.
CASRPTSGGTGEQFF	TGTGCCAGCAGACCGACTAGCGGGGGGACGGGGGAGCAGTTCTTC	few	15	TRBJ2-1	TRBV25-1	TRBD2
CASSPATGTTDTQYF	TGTGCCAGCAGCCCTGCGACAGGGACGACAGATACGCAGTATTTT	.	15	TRBJ2-3	TRBV9	TRBD1
CASSATGTDTQYF	TGTGCCAGCAGTGCGACTGGCACAGATACGCAGTATTTT	.	13	TRBJ2-3	TRBV14	.
CASSLAAGNTGELFF	TGCGCCAGCAGCTTGGCGGCAGGGAATACCGGGGAGCTGTTTTTT	.	15	TRBJ2-2	TRBV5-1	.
CASSQDGRRVGYEQYF	TGCGCCAGCAGCCAAGACGGTCGCAGGGTTGGGTACGAGCAGTACTTC	.	16	TRBJ2-7	TRBV4-1	.
CASSPRVRSEETQYF	TGTGCCAGCTCACCACGAGTCCGCAGCGAGGAGACCCAGTACTTC	.	15	TRBJ2-5	TRBV18	.
CASSTGQELSEQYF	TGTGCCAGTAGTACAGGACAGGAACTCAGCGAGCAGTACTTC	.	14	TRBJ2-7	TRBV19	TRBD1
CASSQDISPGYDYEQYF	TGTGCCAGCAGCCAAGATATCTCGCCGGGGTACGACTACGAGCAGTACTTC	few	17	TRBJ2-7	TRBV14	.
CASSWGTVDNEQFF	TGTGCCAGCAGTTGGGGGACAGTTGACAATGAGCAGTTCTTC	.	14	TRBJ2-1	TRBV9	TRBD1
CASRQTGDYEQYF	TGTGCCAGCAGGCAGACAGGCGACTACGAGCAGTACTTC	.	13	TRBJ2-7	TRBV6-5	.
CSADLTKSTQETQYF	TGCAGCGCCGACCTTACTAAGTCAACTCAAGAGACCCAGTACTTC	.	15	TRBJ2-5	TRBV29-1	.